This TCR beta chain was recovered during a study of T cell changes during pregnancy in multiple sclerosis. The assay was immunoSEQ multiplex PCR, and TCRdb's table has in-frame clones only and misses some. The data show tens of thousands of clones, roughly 94% seen once. The TCR originated in a female donor with multiple sclerosis, enrolled in a pregnancy study. The sample in question was peripheral blood, obtained in the third trimester of pregnancy.

In DNA, the CDR3 is TGCGCCAGCAGCCGATTATTTGCGGGACAGGGGGCTCCCAGCTCCTACAATGAGCAGTTCTTC. Its translation: CASSRLFAGQGAPSSYNEQFF. J is TRBJ2-1 and V is TRBV4-1; TRBD1 matches at 12 bases. The junction had 16 bases not matched to a gene; V was cut back by 4 bases and J by 0 bases. The CDR3 contains 21 residues. Germline V CDR1 and CDR2: MGHRA, YSYEKL.